This T cell receptor (beta chain) was recovered during a study of T cell repertoires in cytomegalovirus infection. Looking at the study overall: Use of recently identified HLA-C-restricted and well-studied HLA-B-restricted CMV epitopes was part of the study. Matching HLA type and CMV infection were both indicated by public TCR beta signatures. The study's findings and limits: Dominating the ex vivo response were TCR beta clonotypes that were CMV-specific and HLA-C-restricted.

Deletions cut 0 bases from V and 4 bases from J, with 10 bases between. The CDR3 sequence is 15 residues long. Germline assignment: CDR1 PRHDT and CDR2 FYEKMQ (reference sequence). This clonotype was seen a handful of times. What it recognizes is unknown. TCRdb passed the reads through MiXCR, listing each CDR3 protein once. This sample has around 900,000 distinct CDR3 sequences, with 31% found just once. The chain carries TRBV13 and TRBJ1-5; D call uncertain. The sample was cultured CD8+ T cells from PBMCs, taken from culture after CMV antigen stimulation. The clonotype was recovered from a human donor in good health (CMV status not recorded). Some clones in this sample may be carry-over from other donors' samples. The CDR3, as DNA: TGTGCCAGCAGCTTAGGCCTTCGGAAGAATCAGCCCCAGCATTTT. This sequence encodes CASSLGLRKNQPQHF.